The 23 T cell receptor beta chains given below trace back to one sample, sequenced in a study of T cell responses to AZD1222 COVID-19 vaccine. This table comes from immunoSEQ multiplex PCR, and its TCRdb copy is limited to in-frame clones, with some not included. The sample carries around 140,000 clones, about nine tenths recorded once. The sequencing here drew on peripheral blood, taken on day 0 of AZD1222 vaccination. These receptor sequences come from an adult in good health.

CDR3 loop: CASSSTGSRGGNTIYF. Here the CDR3 DNA reads TGTGCCAGCAGCTCTACCGGGTCCCGGGGCGGAAACACCATATATTTT. The chain combines TRBV5-6 with TRBJ1-3; tentatively, D is TRBD1 (5 bases). The V end lost 3 bases, the J end lost 4 bases, and 17 bases lay between the germline ends. CDR3 length: 16 amino acids. Germline values: CDR1 SGHDT, CDR2 YYEEEE.

This clone was seen only once. This chain uses TRBV10-3 with TRBJ2-7; D perhaps matches TRBD2 (5 bases). Germline V gives CDR1 ENHRY, CDR2 SYGVKD. The CDR3 is made up of 13 amino acids. The V end was cut by 0 bases, the J end by 2 bases, with 5 bases between. The chain's CDR3 is CAISESGAYEQYF. CDR3 sequence (DNA): TGTGCCATCAGTGAGTCGGGAGCCTACGAGCAGTACTTC.

This rearrangement joins TRBV28 to TRBJ1-2; D may be TRBD1 (5 bases). Germline CDR1 is MDHEN and CDR2 is SYDVKM. Trimming removed 3 bases from V and 9 bases from J, with 14 bases in between. CDR3 length: 13 residues. CDR3 loop: CASSLEGAGRYTF. CDR3 nucleotide sequence: TGTGCCAGCAGTTTGGAAGGGGCTGGGCGCTACACCTTC.

The sample holds a few counts of this clone. The J gene is TRBJ2-6, the V gene TRBV4-2; 7 nucleotides match TRBD1. Germline assignment: CDR1 LGHNA and CDR2 YNFKEQ. The CDR3 is 16 amino acids. V dropped 8 bases and J dropped 2; count of bases not matched to a gene: 9. CDR3 nucleotide sequence: TGTGCCAGCGCCCGGGACAGTACAACTGGGGCCAACGTCCTGACTTTC. Encoded protein: CASARDSTTGANVLTF.

This clone was picked up one time. The V and J genes are TRBV5-8 and TRBJ2-1; maybe TRBD1 (5 bases). Trimming took 2 bases from V and 4 from J, leaving 10 bases between them. This CDR3 is built from 14 residues. Per germline, CDR1 SGHTS and CDR2 YDEGEE. The CDR3 nucleotides are TGTGCCAGCAGCTTCGACAGCCCTTACAATGAGCAGTTCTTC. Translating it yields CASSFDSPYNEQFF.

The V gene is TRBV20-1, the J gene TRBJ2-7; no reliable D call. The V end lost 6 bases, the J end lost 2 bases, and 8 bases lay between the germline ends. The CDR3 has 11 amino acids. Germline CDR1 reads DFQATT; CDR2 reads SNEGSKA (reference sequence). CDR3 coding DNA: TGCAGTGCAGCAGTCCCCTACGAGCAGTACTTC. Translated: CSAAVPYEQYF.

The gene calls are TRBV7-9 and TRBJ2-5; TRBD2 matches 8 bases. The V gene end was trimmed by 5 bases and the J gene end by 5 bases; junction bases not matched to a gene: 10. The CDR3 has 15 amino acids. Germline assignment: CDR1 SEHNR and CDR2 FQNEAQ (reference sequence). In nucleotides, the CDR3 is TGTGCCAGCAGCCCTTCCGTAGCGGGGTTGGAGACCCAGTACTTC. Its protein is CASSPSVAGLETQYF.

This chain links TRBV5-5 with TRBJ2-7, with D hard to call. This CDR3 is built from 13 residues. Trimming removed 2 bases at V and 3 bases at J, with 9 bases between. Germline CDR1 is SGHKS and CDR2 is YYEKEE (reference sequence). CDR3 DNA: TGTGCCAGCAGCTTAATGGGATTCTACGAGCAGTACTTC. This sequence encodes CASSLMGFYEQYF.

The rearrangement joins TRBV9 to TRBJ2-7, with no clear D. Germline V lookup: CDR1 SGDLS, CDR2 YYNGEE. The ends were cut back, 1 base at V and 2 bases at J, with 7 bases in the middle. The CDR3 has 13 residues. The CDR3 nucleotides are TGTGCCAGCAGCGTATCCAGCACCTACGAGCAGTACTTC. Translated, it gives CASSVSSTYEQYF.

The chain uses TRBV6-1 and TRBJ1-3; no clear D. The germline V and J ends were trimmed by 3 bases and 0 bases, with 6 bases remaining between them. The CDR3 totals 14 residues. The germline V gene encodes CDR1 MNHNS and CDR2 SASEGT. CDR3 DNA sequence: TGTGCCAGCAGTGATGTGGTCTCTGGAAACACCATATATTTT. This encodes CASSDVVSGNTIYF.

This clone turned up a few times. The V gene is TRBV3-1 (or the pseudogene TRBV3-2), the J gene TRBJ2-3; D is perhaps TRBD2 (6 bases). V lost 3 bases to trimming and J lost 3 bases, with 22 bases between them. CDR3 length: 18 residues. Germline V gives CDR1 LGHDT, CDR2 YNNKEL (reference sequence). The CDR3 sequence: CASSHTLTPSGGTDTQYF. In nucleotides, the CDR3 is TGTGCCAGCAGCCACACCCTAACCCCCTCTGGGGGGACAGATACGCAGTATTTT.

This clone was detected only once. The chain has TRBV9 and TRBJ1-3; D may be TRBD1 (5 bases). This CDR3 has 15 residues. The germline V gene has CDR1 SGDLS and CDR2 YYNGEE. V was trimmed by 3 bases and J by 0 bases, leaving 10 bases between them. The CDR3 reads CASSGDGNSGNTIYF. The DNA of the CDR3 is TGTGCCAGCAGCGGGGACGGTAACTCTGGAAACACCATATATTTT.

This chain connects TRBV5-4 to TRBJ2-1; D gene unclear. In germline, CDR1 is SGHNT, CDR2 YYREEE (reference sequence). This CDR3 region has 16 residues. V was clipped by 0 bases and J by 1 base, with 11 bases between them. The CDR3 loop reads CASSLGGKASYNEQFF. DNA of the CDR3: TGTGCCAGCAGCTTGGGGGGAAAAGCTTCCTACAATGAGCAGTTCTTC.

V gene TRBV19 combines with J gene TRBJ2-2; D is undetermined. V gave up 6 bases and J gave up 5 bases, with 10 bases separating them. The CDR3 runs to 13 residues. CDR1 LNHDA and CDR2 SQIVND come from the germline V gene (reference sequence). This CDR3 is CASRLMSTGELFF. The CDR3 DNA reads TGTGCCAGTAGGCTAATGAGTACCGGGGAGCTGTTTTTT.

The table lists this clone with many counts. CDR3 sequence (DNA): TGTGCCAGCAGTTCCGGGACAGGGGACGTTTCACCCCTCCACTTT. It codes for CASSSGTGDVSPLHF. This chain joins TRBV28 and TRBJ1-6; 10 nucleotides align to TRBD1. The CDR3 sequence is 15 residues long. V lost 4 bases to trimming and J lost 9 bases; unmatched junction nucleotides: 6. Germline CDR1 and CDR2: MDHEN and SYDVKM. Looking up the rest from reference TRBV28 and TRBJ1-6 gives the full variable domain: DVKVTQSSRYLVKRTGEKVFLECVQDMDHENMFWYRQDPGLGLRLIYFSYDVKMKEKGDIPEGYSVSREKKERFSLILESASTNQTSMYLCASSSGTGDVSPLHFGNGTRLTVT.

The chain is built from TRBV27 and TRBJ1-1; the D is unclear. The CDR3 runs to 13 residues. Trimming took 5 bases from V and 1 from J, leaving 8 bases between them. Germline-derived CDR1 and CDR2 are MNHEY and SMNVEV (reference sequence). In nucleotides, the CDR3 is TGTGCCAGCAGTCCCCTCAGGAACACTGAAGCTTTCTTT. Protein sequence: CASSPLRNTEAFF.

The chain has TRBV6-2 or TRBV6-3 and TRBJ1-5; 11 bases align to TRBD1. V lost 0 bases, J lost 5 bases, and 9 bases stayed unmatched. The CDR3 extends over 18 amino acids. Germline V gene sequence: CDR1 MNHEY, CDR2 SVGEGT. In DNA form, the CDR3 reads TGTGCCAGCAGTTACTCGAGCACGGACAGGGGGCTTTATCAGCCCCAGCATTTT. Encoded protein: CASSYSSTDRGLYQPQHF.

The chain links TRBV29-1 to TRBJ2-7; 10 bases are a match to TRBD1. V lost 7 bases to trimming and J lost 3 bases; unmatched junction nucleotides: 6. The CDR3 runs to 13 residues. Germline CDR1 and CDR2: SQVTM and ANQGSEA. The CDR3 sequence is CSASGTGVYEQYF. The CDR3, as DNA: TGCAGCGCGTCCGGGACAGGGGTCTACGAGCAGTACTTC.

V gene TRBV7-2 combines with J gene TRBJ2-1; TRBD2 matches at 11 bases. After removal of 5 bases from V and 6 bases from J, the junction contained 9 bases not matched to a gene. Germline V lookup: CDR1 SGHTA, CDR2 FQGNSA. The CDR3 has 16 residues. Here the CDR3 reads CASSPPGLAAGNEQFF. CDR3 in DNA: TGTGCCAGCAGCCCGCCGGGACTAGCGGCAGGCAATGAGCAGTTCTTC.

This CDR3 is CASSSIYEQYF. The DNA for the CDR3 is TGTGCCAGCAGTTCTATCTACGAGCAGTACTTC. The chain combines TRBV27 with TRBJ2-7; D is undetermined. The length of the CDR3 is 11 residues. V lost 4 bases and J 3 bases, leaving 4 bases between the germline ends. The germline CDR1 and CDR2 sequences are MNHEY and SMNVEV (reference sequence).

The gene calls are TRBV19 and TRBJ1-4, with D unresolved. Germline assignment: CDR1 LNHDA and CDR2 SQIVND (reference sequence). This CDR3 is built from 16 residues. Trimming pared 6 bases from V and 5 bases from J, leaving 19 bases between. DNA for the CDR3: TGTGCCAGTAGCGCCGGAACTAGGCGGAGAAATGAAAAACTGTTTTTT. Its protein is CASSAGTRRRNEKLFF.

This rearrangement joins TRBV25-1 to TRBJ1-4; the D is unclear. Trimming shortened V by 3 bases and J by 2 bases, and 7 bases separated the two germline ends. The germline V gene has CDR1 MGHDK and CDR2 SYGVNS. The CDR3 totals 14 residues. In nucleotides, the CDR3 is TGTGCCAGCAGTGATGGTCCCACTAATGAAAAACTGTTTTTT. It encodes CASSDGPTNEKLFF. Looking up the rest from reference TRBV25-1 and TRBJ1-4 gives the full variable domain: EADIYQTPRYLVIGTGKKITLECSQTMGHDKMYWYQQDPGMELHLIHYSYGVNSTEKGDLSSESTVSRIRTEHFPLTLESARPSHTSQYLCASSDGPTNEKLFFGSGTQLSVL.

The chain is built from TRBV2 and TRBJ1-5; D might be TRBD1 (6 bases). Germline-derived CDR1 and CDR2 are SNHLY and FYNNEI. V lost 7 bases and J 3 bases, leaving 7 bases between the germline ends. This CDR3 region has 12 residues. CDR3 amino acids: CASTGDNQPQHF. The DNA for the CDR3 is TGTGCCAGCACAGGGGACAATCAGCCCCAGCATTTT.